This T cell receptor (beta chain) emerged from a study of T and B cells in COVID-19 patients. As for the study in general: Blood was sampled from COVID-19 patients who were either actively infected or recovered.

Blood genomic DNA input for TRB amplification was about 240-500 ng. The CDR3 consists of 16 residues. V lost 4 bases and J lost 3, with 18 bases in between. Multiplex PCR with BIOMED2 TRB-A/B primer pools amplified TRB rearrangements. One entry per CDR3 protein, called by TCRdb with MiXCR from the multiplex PCR reads. This sample has 20,000 or so distinct CDR3 sequences; 29% occur once, and the top ten carry around 2.8%. The gene calls are TRBV12-3 or TRBV12-4 and TRBJ1-1; perhaps TRBD1 as D (5 bases). Sequencing input: blood. The receptor was derived from a human donor who had recovered from COVID-19. The CDR3 protein is CASSSGSVWGDTEAFF. The DNA of the CDR3 is TGTGCCAGCAGTTCTGGTTCGGTTTGGGGGGACACTGAAGCTTTCTTT.